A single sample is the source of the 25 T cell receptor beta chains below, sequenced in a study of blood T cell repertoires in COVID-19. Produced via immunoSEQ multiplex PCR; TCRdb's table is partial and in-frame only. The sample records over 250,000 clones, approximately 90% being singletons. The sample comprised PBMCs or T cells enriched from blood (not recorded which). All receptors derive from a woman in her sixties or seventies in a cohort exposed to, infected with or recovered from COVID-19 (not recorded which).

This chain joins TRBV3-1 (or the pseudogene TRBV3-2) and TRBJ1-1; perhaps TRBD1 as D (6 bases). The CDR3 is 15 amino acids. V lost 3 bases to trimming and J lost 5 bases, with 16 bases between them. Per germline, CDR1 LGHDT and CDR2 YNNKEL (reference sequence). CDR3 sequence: CASSQGPDRRTEAFF. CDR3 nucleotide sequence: TGTGCCAGCAGCCAGGGGCCTGACAGGCGGACTGAAGCTTTCTTT.

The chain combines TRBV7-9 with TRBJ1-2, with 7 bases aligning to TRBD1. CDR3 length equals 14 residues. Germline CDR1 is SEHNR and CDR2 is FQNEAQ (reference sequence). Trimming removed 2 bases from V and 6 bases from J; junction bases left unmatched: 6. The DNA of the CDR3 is TGTGCCAGCAGCTTAACAGGGGTTCGAAATGGCTACACCTTC. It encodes CASSLTGVRNGYTF.

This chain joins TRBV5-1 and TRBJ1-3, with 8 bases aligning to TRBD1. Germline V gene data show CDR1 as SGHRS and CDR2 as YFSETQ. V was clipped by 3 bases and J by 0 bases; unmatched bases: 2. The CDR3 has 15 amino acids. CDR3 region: CASSSGTGSGNTIYF. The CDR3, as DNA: TGCGCCAGCAGCTCAGGGACAGGCTCTGGAAACACCATATATTTT.

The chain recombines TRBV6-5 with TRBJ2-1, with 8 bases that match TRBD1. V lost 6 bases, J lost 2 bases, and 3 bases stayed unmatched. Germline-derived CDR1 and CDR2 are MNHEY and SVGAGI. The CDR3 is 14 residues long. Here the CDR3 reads CASRTGQAYNEQFF. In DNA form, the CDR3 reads TGTGCCAGCAGGACGGGACAGGCCTACAATGAGCAGTTCTTC.

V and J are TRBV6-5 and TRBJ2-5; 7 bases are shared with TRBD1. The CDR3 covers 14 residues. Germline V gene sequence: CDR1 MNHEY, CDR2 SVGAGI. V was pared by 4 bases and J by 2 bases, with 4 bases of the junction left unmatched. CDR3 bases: TGTGCCAGCAGTTTTGACAGGGCTCAAGAGACCCAGTACTTC. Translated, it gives CASSFDRAQETQYF.

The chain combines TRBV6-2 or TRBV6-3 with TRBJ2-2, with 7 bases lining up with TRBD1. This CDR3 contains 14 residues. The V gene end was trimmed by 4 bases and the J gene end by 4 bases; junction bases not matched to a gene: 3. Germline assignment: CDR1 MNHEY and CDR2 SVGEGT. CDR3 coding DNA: TGTGCCAGCAGTTCGACAGGGATCACCGGGGAGCTGTTTTTT. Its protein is CASSSTGITGELFF.

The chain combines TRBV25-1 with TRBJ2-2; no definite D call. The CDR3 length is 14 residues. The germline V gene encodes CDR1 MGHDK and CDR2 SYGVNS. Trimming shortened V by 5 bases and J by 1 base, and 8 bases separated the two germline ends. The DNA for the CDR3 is TGTGCCAGCAGTTTTTCAGGGAACACCGGGGAGCTGTTTTTT. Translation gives CASSFSGNTGELFF.

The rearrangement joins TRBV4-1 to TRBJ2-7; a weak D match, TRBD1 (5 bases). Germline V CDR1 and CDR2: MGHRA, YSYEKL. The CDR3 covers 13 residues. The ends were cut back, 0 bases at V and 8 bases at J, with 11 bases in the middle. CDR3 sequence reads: CASSQDLRGKQYF. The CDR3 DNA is TGCGCCAGCAGCCAAGATCTTAGGGGAAAGCAGTACTTC.

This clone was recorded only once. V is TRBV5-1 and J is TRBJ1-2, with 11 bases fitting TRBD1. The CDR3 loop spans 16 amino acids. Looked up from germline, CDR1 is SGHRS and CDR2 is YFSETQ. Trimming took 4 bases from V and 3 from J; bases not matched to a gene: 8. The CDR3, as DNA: TGCGCCAGCAGCCAGCCCGGGACAGGGGGGCACTATGGCTACACCTTC. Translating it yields CASSQPGTGGHYGYTF.

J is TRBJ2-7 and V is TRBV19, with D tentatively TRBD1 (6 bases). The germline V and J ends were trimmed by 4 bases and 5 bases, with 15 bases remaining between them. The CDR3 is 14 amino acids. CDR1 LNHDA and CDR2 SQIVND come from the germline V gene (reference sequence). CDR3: CASSTLQGSDEQYF. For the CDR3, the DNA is TGTGCCAGTAGTACGCTACAGGGTTCGGACGAGCAGTACTTC.

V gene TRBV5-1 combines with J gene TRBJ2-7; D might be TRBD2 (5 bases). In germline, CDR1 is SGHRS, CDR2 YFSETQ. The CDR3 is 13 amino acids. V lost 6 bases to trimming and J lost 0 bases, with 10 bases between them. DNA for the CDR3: TGCGCCAGCATTACGGGATTCTCCTACGAGCAGTACTTC. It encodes CASITGFSYEQYF. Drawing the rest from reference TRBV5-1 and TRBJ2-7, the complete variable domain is KAGVTQTPRYLIKTRGQQVTLSCSPISGHRSVSWYQQTPGQGLQFLFEYFSETQRNKGNFPGRFSGRQFSNSRSEMNVSTLELGDSALYLCASITGFSYEQYFGPGTRLTVT.

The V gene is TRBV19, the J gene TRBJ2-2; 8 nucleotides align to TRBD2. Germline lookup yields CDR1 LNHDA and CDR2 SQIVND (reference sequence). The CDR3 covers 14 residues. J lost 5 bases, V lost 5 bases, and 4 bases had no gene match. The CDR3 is CASSPAGVTGELFF. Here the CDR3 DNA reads TGTGCCAGTAGTCCAGCGGGAGTGACCGGGGAGCTGTTTTTT.

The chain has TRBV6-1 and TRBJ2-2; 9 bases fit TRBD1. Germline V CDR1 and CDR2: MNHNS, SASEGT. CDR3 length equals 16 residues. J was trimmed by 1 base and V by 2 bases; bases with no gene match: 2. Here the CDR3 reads CASSEWGQGNTGELFF. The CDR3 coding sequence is TGTGCCAGCAGTGAATGGGGACAGGGGAACACCGGGGAGCTGTTTTTT.

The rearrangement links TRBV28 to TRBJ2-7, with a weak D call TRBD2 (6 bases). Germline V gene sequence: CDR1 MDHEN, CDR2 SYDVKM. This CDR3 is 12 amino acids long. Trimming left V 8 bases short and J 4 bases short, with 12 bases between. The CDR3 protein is CASLGGVYEQYF. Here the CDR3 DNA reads TGTGCCAGCTTAGGAGGGGTTTACGAGCAGTACTTC.

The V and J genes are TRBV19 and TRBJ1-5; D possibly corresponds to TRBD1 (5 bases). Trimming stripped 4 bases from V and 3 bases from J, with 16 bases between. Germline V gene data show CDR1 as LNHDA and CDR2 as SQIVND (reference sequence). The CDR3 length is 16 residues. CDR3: CASSTARGGYNQPQHF. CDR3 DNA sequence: TGTGCCAGTAGTACCGCCCGGGGGGGGTACAATCAGCCCCAGCATTTT.

Written as DNA, the CDR3 is TGTGCCAGCAGCTTCGGACTAGCGGGAGGCGACTACGAGCAGTACTTC. It yields the protein CASSFGLAGGDYEQYF. The chain uses TRBV7-9 and TRBJ2-7; 14 positions match TRBD2. This CDR3 is built from 16 residues. J lost 3 bases, V lost 3 bases, and 4 bases had no gene match. Germline values: CDR1 SEHNR, CDR2 FQNEAQ (reference sequence). Combining the CDR3 with reference TRBV7-9 and TRBJ2-7 gives the whole variable domain DTGVSQNPRHKITKRGQNVTFRCDPISEHNRLYWYRQTLGQGPEFLTYFQNEAQLEKSRLLSDRFSAERPKGSFSTLEIQRTEQGDSAMYLCASSFGLAGGDYEQYFGPGTRLTVT.

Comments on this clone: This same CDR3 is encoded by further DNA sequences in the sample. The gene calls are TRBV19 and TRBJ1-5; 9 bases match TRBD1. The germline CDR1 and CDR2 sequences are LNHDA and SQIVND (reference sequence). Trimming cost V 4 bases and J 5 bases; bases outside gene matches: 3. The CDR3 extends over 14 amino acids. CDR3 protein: CASSRGQGDQPQHF. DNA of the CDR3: TGTGCCAGTAGTAGGGGACAGGGTGATCAGCCCCAGCATTTT. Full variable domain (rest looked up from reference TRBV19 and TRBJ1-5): DGGITQSPKYLFRKEGQNVTLSCEQNLNHDAMYWYRQDPGQGLRLIYYSQIVNDFQKGDIAEGYSVSREKKESFPLTVTSAQKNPTAFYLCASSRGQGDQPQHFGDGTRLSIL.

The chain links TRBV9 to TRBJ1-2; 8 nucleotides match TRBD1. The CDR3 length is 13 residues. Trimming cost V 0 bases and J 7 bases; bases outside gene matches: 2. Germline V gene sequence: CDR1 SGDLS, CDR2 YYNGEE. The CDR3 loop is CASSVEQGGGYTF. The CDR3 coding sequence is TGTGCCAGCAGCGTAGAACAGGGGGGTGGCTACACCTTC.

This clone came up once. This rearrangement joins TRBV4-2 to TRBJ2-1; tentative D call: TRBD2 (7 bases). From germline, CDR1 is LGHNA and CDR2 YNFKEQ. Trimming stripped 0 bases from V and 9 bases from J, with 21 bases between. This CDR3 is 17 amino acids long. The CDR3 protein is CASSQELGGGFVPEQFF. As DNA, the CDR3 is TGTGCCAGCAGCCAAGAGTTAGGGGGGGGTTTCGTCCCTGAGCAGTTCTTC.

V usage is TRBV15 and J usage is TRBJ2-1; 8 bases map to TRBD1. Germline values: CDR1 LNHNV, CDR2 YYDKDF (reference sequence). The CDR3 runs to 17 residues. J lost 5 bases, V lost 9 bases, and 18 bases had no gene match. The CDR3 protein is CATQTGAPIRTNNEQFF. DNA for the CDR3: TGTGCCACGCAGACAGGGGCACCGATCCGGACTAACAATGAGCAGTTCTTC. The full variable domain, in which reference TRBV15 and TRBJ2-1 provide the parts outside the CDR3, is DAMVIQNPRYQVTQFGKPVTLSCSQTLNHNVMYWYQQKSSQAPKLLFHYYDKDFNNEADTPDNFQSRRPNTSFCFLDIRSPGLGDTAMYLCATQTGAPIRTNNEQFFGPGTRLTVL.

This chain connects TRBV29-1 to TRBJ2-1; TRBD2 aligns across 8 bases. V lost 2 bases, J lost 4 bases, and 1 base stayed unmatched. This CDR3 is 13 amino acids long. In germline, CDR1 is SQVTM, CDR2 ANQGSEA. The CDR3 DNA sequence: TGCAGCGTTGAAAGCGGGGGTTACAATGAGCAGTTCTTC. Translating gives CSVESGGYNEQFF.

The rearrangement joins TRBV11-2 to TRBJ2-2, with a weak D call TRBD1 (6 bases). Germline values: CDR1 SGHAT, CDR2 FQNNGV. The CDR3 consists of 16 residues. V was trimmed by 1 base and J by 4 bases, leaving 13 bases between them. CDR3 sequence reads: CASSLASGTLTGELFF. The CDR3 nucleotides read TGTGCCAGCAGCTTAGCCTCCGGGACACTCACCGGGGAGCTGTTTTTT.

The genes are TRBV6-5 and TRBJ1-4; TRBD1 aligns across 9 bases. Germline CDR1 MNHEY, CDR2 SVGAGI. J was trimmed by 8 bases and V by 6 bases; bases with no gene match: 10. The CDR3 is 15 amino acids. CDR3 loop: CASRGLQGAGEKLFF. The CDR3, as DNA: TGTGCCAGCAGGGGTTTACAGGGGGCCGGGGAAAAACTGTTTTTT.

CDR3 region: CASSVVDGRNTGELFF. CDR3 nucleotide sequence: TGTGCCAGCAGCGTAGTAGACGGGAGAAACACCGGGGAGCTGTTTTTT. The chain is built from TRBV9 and TRBJ2-2; tentative D call: TRBD2 (6 bases). Trimming took 0 bases from V and 2 from J, leaving 11 bases between them. The germline V gene has CDR1 SGDLS and CDR2 YYNGEE. CDR3 size: 16 residues.

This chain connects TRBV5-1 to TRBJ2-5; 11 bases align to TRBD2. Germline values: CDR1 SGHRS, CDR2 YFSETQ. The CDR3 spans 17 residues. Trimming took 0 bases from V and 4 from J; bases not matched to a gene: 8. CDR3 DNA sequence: TGCGCCAGCAGCTTGGGTGGTAGCGGGAGGGCCGGAGAGACCCAGTACTTC. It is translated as CASSLGGSGRAGETQYF.